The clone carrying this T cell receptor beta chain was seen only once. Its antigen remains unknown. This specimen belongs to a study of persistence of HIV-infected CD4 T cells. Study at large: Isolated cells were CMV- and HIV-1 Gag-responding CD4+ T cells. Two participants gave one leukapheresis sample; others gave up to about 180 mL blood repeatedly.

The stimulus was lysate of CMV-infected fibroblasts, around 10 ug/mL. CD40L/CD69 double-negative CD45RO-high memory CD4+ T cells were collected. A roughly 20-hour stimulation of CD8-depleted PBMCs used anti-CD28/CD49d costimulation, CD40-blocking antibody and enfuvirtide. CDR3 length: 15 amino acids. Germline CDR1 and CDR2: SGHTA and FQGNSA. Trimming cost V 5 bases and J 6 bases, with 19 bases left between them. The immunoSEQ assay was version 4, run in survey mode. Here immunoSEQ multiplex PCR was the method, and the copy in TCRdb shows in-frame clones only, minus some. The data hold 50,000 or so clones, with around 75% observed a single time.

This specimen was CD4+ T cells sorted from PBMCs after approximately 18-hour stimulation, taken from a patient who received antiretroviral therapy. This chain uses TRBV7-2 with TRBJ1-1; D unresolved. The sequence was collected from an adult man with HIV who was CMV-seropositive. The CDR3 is CASSLREAGLPEAFF. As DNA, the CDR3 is TGTGCCAGCAGCCTCCGGGAAGCTGGGTTACCTGAAGCTTTCTTT.